Following are 31 T cell receptor beta chains from one sample sequenced in a study of blood T cells in healthy people across ages. The use of a sample-barcoded 5' primer and a J-beta primer mix characterized a second PCR of roughly 7 to 11 cycles. TCRdb redid the calling of the 5' RACE reads with MiXCR, one entry per CDR3 protein. The data hold approximately 2,000,000 distinct CDR3 sequences, with about two fifths observed a single time. Sequencing was carried out using blood. These TCRs come from a human donor in good health.

This clonotype was seen only a few times. V gene TRBV20-1 combines with J gene TRBJ2-5; D may be TRBD2 (5 bases). V shed 4 bases and J shed 9 bases, with 15 bases lying between them. The V gene's germline CDR1 is DFQATT and CDR2 SNEGSKA (reference sequence). The CDR3 has 12 residues. CDR3 bases: TGCAGTGCTAATGAGGACCAGAGGGCCCAGTACTTC. The encoded protein is CSANEDQRAQYF.

This clonotype appeared a few times. The gene calls are TRBV20-1 and TRBJ2-7; D may be TRBD1 (6 bases). The V gene's germline CDR1 is DFQATT and CDR2 SNEGSKA (reference sequence). This CDR3 has 15 amino acids. Trimming pared 0 bases from V and 7 bases from J, leaving 19 bases between. This chain's CDR3 is CSAREQGGNSEEQYF. The CDR3 DNA is TGCAGTGCTAGAGAACAGGGTGGTAATAGCGAGGAGCAGTACTTC.

In this sample, this clonotype turned up many times. The chain combines TRBV4-3 with TRBJ1-5; D not resolved. This CDR3 region has 13 residues. Germline V CDR1 and CDR2: LGHNA, YSLEER. V was trimmed by 0 bases and J by 7 bases, leaving 7 bases between them. DNA for the CDR3: TGCGCCAGCAGCCAAGATATTGGACAGCCCCAGCATTTT. This gives the protein CASSQDIGQPQHF.

This clonotype was seen a few times. V and J are TRBV20-1 and TRBJ1-2; D remains ambiguous. In germline, CDR1 is DFQATT, CDR2 SNEGSKA (reference sequence). Trimming stripped 6 bases from V and 1 base from J, with 9 bases between. The CDR3 loop spans 12 amino acids. This CDR3 is CSAGPNNYGYTF. The CDR3 DNA follows: TGCAGTGCCGGGCCGAATAACTATGGCTACACCTTC.

The rearrangement links TRBV20-1 to TRBJ2-1; 10 bases match TRBD2. Trimming took 5 bases from V and 6 from J; bases not matched to a gene: 10. The germline gives CDR1 DFQATT, CDR2 SNEGSKA (reference sequence). The CDR3 has 15 amino acids. CDR3 loop: CSAPGTSGAINEQFF. CDR3 sequence (DNA): TGCAGTGCTCCAGGTACTAGCGGGGCAATCAATGAGCAGTTCTTC.

V is TRBV29-1 and J is TRBJ2-5; no definite D call. The CDR3 is made up of 12 amino acids. Germline loops: CDR1 SQVTM, CDR2 ANQGSEA. Between the trimmed V and J ends, which lost 4 bases and 2 bases, there was a span of 8 bases. The CDR3 here is CSVVYRQETQYF. The CDR3 coding sequence is TGCAGCGTTGTTTACAGACAAGAGACCCAGTACTTC.

The chain carries TRBV7-8 and TRBJ1-6; maybe TRBD1 (5 bases). In germline, CDR1 is SGHVS, CDR2 FQNEAQ. The V gene lost 8 bases and the J gene lost 9 bases, with 17 bases spanning the gap. The length of the CDR3 is 14 residues. CDR3 bases: TGTGCCAGCCAGCTTGTCCAGGGAACTTCACCCCTCCACTTT. Protein sequence: CASQLVQGTSPLHF.

The V and J genes are TRBV11-1 and TRBJ2-4; 12 bases are shared with TRBD1. This CDR3 is 21 amino acids long. The J segment lost 2 bases and the V segment lost 5 bases, leaving 19 bases of the junction unmatched. The germline gives CDR1 SGHAT, CDR2 FQDESV (reference sequence). CDR3 loop: CASSPRDRGPPGRGTKNIQYF. The CDR3 DNA sequence: TGTGCCAGCAGCCCACGGGACAGGGGGCCCCCCGGGCGGGGGACCAAAAACATTCAGTACTTC.

This chain links TRBV20-1 with TRBJ1-4; tentative D call: TRBD1 (5 bases). CDR3 length: 15 residues. V was clipped by 5 bases and J by 8 bases, with 21 bases between them. Per the germline V gene, CDR1 is DFQATT and CDR2 is SNEGSKA (reference sequence). The CDR3 here is CSAGESGGRGEKLFF. As DNA, the CDR3 is TGCAGTGCTGGGGAGAGCGGGGGGAGGGGAGAAAAACTGTTTTTT.

The chain combines TRBV3-1 with TRBJ2-3, with unresolved D. The CDR3 spans 15 residues. Germline V gene sequence: CDR1 LGHDT, CDR2 YNNKEL (reference sequence). Trimming cost V 0 bases and J 6 bases, with 13 bases left between them. CDR3 in DNA: TGTGCCAGCAGCCAAGATTACACCCAAGGGGATACGCAGTATTTT. Amino acid sequence: CASSQDYTQGDTQYF.

This clonotype was found many times. This sequence joins TRBV10-3 and TRBJ2-1, with 8 bases aligning to TRBD1. The length of the CDR3 is 15 residues. V shed 4 bases, J shed 2 bases, and the junction held 4 bases outside the gene matches. Germline V lookup: CDR1 ENHRY, CDR2 SYGVKD. The CDR3 here is CAISGRTGTYNEQFF. The CDR3 bases are TGTGCCATCAGTGGCCGGACAGGGACCTACAATGAGCAGTTCTTC.

This clonotype was seen a single time. This sequence joins TRBV29-1 and TRBJ2-2; D call uncertain. The CDR3 spans 12 residues. The germline gives CDR1 SQVTM, CDR2 ANQGSEA. V lost 4 bases, J lost 3 bases, and 6 bases lay in between. CDR3 DNA sequence: TGCAGCGTTGTAACTGACACCGGGGAGCTGTTTTTT. It yields the protein CSVVTDTGELFF.

This clonotype appeared once. The CDR3 is CSVTKSGGNYEQYF. The DNA of the CDR3 is TGCAGCGTCACAAAGAGCGGGGGAAACTACGAGCAGTACTTC. This chain joins TRBV29-1 and TRBJ2-7; 8 nucleotides line up with TRBD2. V gave up 6 bases and J gave up 3 bases; unmatched junction bases: 10. Germline V CDR1 and CDR2: SQVTM, ANQGSEA. The CDR3 contains 14 residues.

This clonotype was detected only a few times. The rearrangement links TRBV20-1 to TRBJ2-3; D is undetermined. V lost 6 bases, J lost 4 bases, and 11 bases lay in between. Germline V gene sequence: CDR1 DFQATT, CDR2 SNEGSKA (reference sequence). CDR3 length: 12 residues. CDR3 DNA sequence: TGCAGTGCCCTCCTAAGGGCAGATACGCAGTATTTT. Its translation is CSALLRADTQYF.

This sequence joins TRBV7-9 and TRBJ2-1, with D perhaps assigned TRBD1 or TRBD2 (6 bases each). Germline CDR1 and CDR2: SEHNR and FQNEAQ (reference sequence). V gave up 1 base and J gave up 8 bases, with 18 bases separating them. This CDR3 is 16 amino acids long. The CDR3 nucleotides are TGTGCCAGCAGCTTAGGGGTCAGGGGACTTTGGGATGAGCAGTTCTTC. The encoded protein is CASSLGVRGLWDEQFF.

The chain recombines TRBV10-3 with TRBJ1-2; D gene unclear. CDR1 is ENHRY, CDR2 SYGVKD, per germline. This CDR3 has 13 residues. The V and J ends lost 5 bases and 6 bases respectively, with 13 bases between them. CDR3: CAISRQPGDGYTF. The CDR3 DNA reads TGTGCCATCAGTCGCCAGCCCGGGGATGGCTACACCTTC.

The chain is built from TRBV29-1 and TRBJ2-5; 7 bases line up with TRBD2. The germline V gene has CDR1 SQVTM and CDR2 ANQGSEA. Trimming removed 8 bases from V and 1 base from J; junction bases left unmatched: 10. CDR3 length: 14 residues. CDR3 DNA: TGCAGCACTTGCGCCCGGGGGGTCCAAGAGACCCAGTACTTC. As protein: CSTCARGVQETQYF.

This clonotype was seen a single time. The chain joins TRBV5-1 to TRBJ2-4, with TRBD1 as a possible D gene (5 bases). The CDR3 extends over 17 amino acids. From germline, CDR1 is SGHRS and CDR2 YFSETQ. V was pared by 4 bases and J by 9 bases, with 26 bases between. CDR3 sequence reads: CASSPPAGKLNSAIQYF. The CDR3 bases are TGCGCCAGCAGCCCCCCGGCAGGGAAGTTAAATTCGGCCATTCAGTACTTC.

This chain links TRBV6-4 with TRBJ2-1, with D perhaps TRBD2 (5 bases). V was shortened by 6 bases and J by 4 bases, with 16 bases between the two germline ends. This CDR3 region has 15 residues. Per the germline V gene, CDR1 is MRHNA and CDR2 is SNTAGT. In DNA, the CDR3 is TGTGCCAGCAGCGAGTGGGCGGGCCCGTACAATGAGCAGTTCTTC. Protein product: CASSEWAGPYNEQFF.

As DNA, the CDR3 is TGTGCCAGCAGTTTAGATGTTAGCTCCTACAATGAGCAGTTCTTC. Its protein product is CASSLDVSSYNEQFF. The chain uses TRBV12-3 or TRBV12-4 and TRBJ2-1, with D uncertain. Trimming removed 1 base at V and 0 bases at J, with 7 bases between. The CDR3 length is 15 residues.

This clonotype showed up just a few times. This chain connects TRBV20-1 to TRBJ2-4; D remains unclear. The J call may be incorrect, as the DNA end agrees better with TRBJ2-7. The CDR3 runs 14 residues. Germline CDR1 reads DFQATT; CDR2 reads SNEGSKA (reference sequence). This CDR3 is CSARVWDPINEQYF. The CDR3 bases are TGCAGTGCTAGAGTTTGGGATCCTATTAACGAGCAGTACTTC.

The chain is built from TRBV11-1 and TRBJ2-4; 7 bases agree with TRBD1. Germline CDR1 reads SGHAT; CDR2 reads FQDESV (reference sequence). V gave up 6 bases and J gave up 11 bases; unmatched junction bases: 16. The CDR3 length is 15 residues. This CDR3 is CASSPTGTEVLLQYF. The CDR3 coding sequence is TGTGCCAGCAGTCCAACCGGGACAGAGGTCCTTCTTCAGTACTTC.

In DNA, the CDR3 is TGTGCCAGCAAGGACCGCCTCAATCAGCCCCAGCATTTT. Its translation is CASKDRLNQPQHF. This sequence joins TRBV6-1 and TRBJ1-5; no clear D. Germline loops: CDR1 MNHNS, CDR2 SASEGT. V gave up 7 bases and J gave up 3 bases, with 10 bases separating them. The CDR3 is 13 amino acids.

The chain couples TRBV7-3 to TRBJ2-2, with unresolved D. Per the germline V gene, CDR1 is SGHTA and CDR2 is FQGTGA. This CDR3 spans 16 amino acids. Trimming shortened V by 5 bases and J by 0 bases, and 13 bases separated the two germline ends. The chain's CDR3 is CASSPRGLANTGELFF. For the CDR3, the DNA is TGTGCCAGCAGCCCTCGAGGCCTCGCGAACACCGGGGAGCTGTTTTTT.

The rearrangement uses TRBV28 and TRBJ1-1; D unclear. The CDR3 length is 15 residues. CDR1 is MDHEN and CDR2 is SYDVKM in the germline V gene. V was trimmed by 7 bases and J by 0 bases, leaving 15 bases between them. CDR3 coding DNA: TGTGCCAGCAATGGAAACGATGTCCTGAACACTGAAGCTTTCTTT. Translating it yields CASNGNDVLNTEAFF.

The DNA for the CDR3 is TGTGCCAGCAGCTTAGAGAGTAACTCCTACGAGCAGTACTTC. Amino acids: CASSLESNSYEQYF. V and J are TRBV7-2 and TRBJ2-7, with D unclear. This CDR3 contains 14 residues. Germline CDR1 is SGHTA and CDR2 is FQGNSA. V was shortened by 1 base and J by 0 bases, with 7 bases between the two germline ends.

This clonotype was detected a few times. The V call is TRBV9, the J call TRBJ2-3; no firm D call. The germline CDR1 and CDR2 sequences are SGDLS and YYNGEE. The CDR3 totals 16 residues. V was trimmed by 0 bases and J by 6 bases, leaving 17 bases between them. CDR3 protein: CASSVGTHTRSDTQYF. The CDR3 DNA is TGTGCCAGCAGCGTAGGAACCCACACCCGGTCTGATACGCAGTATTTT.

The gene calls are TRBV7-9 and TRBJ1-1, with 7 bases that match TRBD1. CDR1 and CDR2 from the germline V gene are SEHNR and FQNEAQ (reference sequence). This CDR3 contains 14 residues. V was pared by 4 bases and J by 10 bases, with 12 bases of the junction left unmatched. The CDR3 reads CASSSQGGSLVAFF. The CDR3 coding sequence is TGTGCCAGCAGCTCCCAGGGGGGATCGCTTGTAGCTTTCTTT.

This clonotype has a handful of counts. The rearrangement uses TRBV7-2 and TRBJ1-5; a weak D match, TRBD1 (6 bases). V was pared by 1 base and J by 0 bases, with 10 bases between. The CDR3 is made up of 16 amino acids. Germline lookup yields CDR1 SGHTA and CDR2 FQGNSA. This chain's CDR3 is CASSLEAGASNQPQHF. Written as DNA, the CDR3 is TGTGCCAGCAGCTTAGAGGCAGGGGCTAGCAATCAGCCCCAGCATTTT. Based on the CDR3 plus reference TRBV7-2 and TRBJ1-5, the full variable domain is GAGVSQSPSNKVTEKGKDVELRCDPISGHTALYWYRQSLGQGLEFLIYFQGNSAPDKSGLPSDRFSAERTGGSVSTLTIQRTQQEDSAVYLCASSLEAGASNQPQHFGDGTRLSIL.

This chain links TRBV29-1 with TRBJ2-1; D remains ambiguous. Trimming pared 2 bases from V and 7 bases from J, leaving 9 bases between. The CDR3 runs to 12 residues. The germline gives CDR1 SQVTM, CDR2 ANQGSEA. CDR3 in amino acids: CSVERRSNEQFF. CDR3 coding DNA: TGCAGCGTTGAAAGGCGGAGTAATGAGCAGTTCTTC.

This clonotype was recorded once. V and J are TRBV5-1 and TRBJ2-3, with no clear D. Per the germline V gene, CDR1 is SGHRS and CDR2 is YFSETQ. The CDR3 sequence is 15 residues long. Between the trimmed V and J ends, which lost 4 bases and 5 bases, there was a span of 17 bases. In DNA form, the CDR3 reads TGCGCCAGCAGCCTCTGGCTAGTGGGGAAAGATACGCAGTATTTT. Protein: CASSLWLVGKDTQYF.